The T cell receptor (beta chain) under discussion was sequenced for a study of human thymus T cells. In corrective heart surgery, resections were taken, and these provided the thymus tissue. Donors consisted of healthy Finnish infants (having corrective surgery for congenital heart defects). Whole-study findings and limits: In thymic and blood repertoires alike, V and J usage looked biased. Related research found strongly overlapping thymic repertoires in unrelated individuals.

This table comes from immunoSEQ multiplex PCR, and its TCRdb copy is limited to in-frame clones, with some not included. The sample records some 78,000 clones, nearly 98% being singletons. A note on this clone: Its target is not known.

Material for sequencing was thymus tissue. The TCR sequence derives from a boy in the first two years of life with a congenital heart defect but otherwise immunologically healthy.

The CDR3 DNA reads as TGTGCCAGCAGAACAGGGGCTGGAAACACCATATATTTT. As protein: CASRTGAGNTIYF. This sequence joins TRBV14 and TRBJ1-3; 7 nucleotides align to TRBD1. The CDR3 has 13 amino acids. From germline, CDR1 is SGHDN and CDR2 FVKESK. V gave up 6 bases and J gave up 2 bases; unmatched junction bases: 1.